Listed below are T cell receptor beta chains from one sample, sequenced in a study of T cells in localized non-small cell lung cancer. Libraries were prepared by immunoSEQ multiplex PCR; TCRdb keeps only in-frame clonotypes and omits some of them. This table has about 1,500 clones, roughly a fifth appearing once. Here the sequenced sample was lung tumor tissue, taken before any cancer treatment. The source of these receptors is an older male donor with stage I lung adenocarcinoma. The conserved cysteine and the conserved F or W are not part of the CDR3 here.

TRBV29-1	12	TRBJ1-1	SVWTGGFGTEAF
TRBV6-8	10	TRBJ2-7	ASSYILSEQY
TRBV11-3	12	TRBJ2-5	ASSSTGSKETQY
TRBV11-3	12	TRBJ1-4	ASTLGLIEEKLF
TRBV10-2	12	TRBJ2-7	ASSEAGQDYEQY
TRBV11-3	14	TRBJ2-3	ASSSLTRASTDTQY
TRBV11-3	15	TRBJ1-4	ASSLQGALTTNEKLF
TRBV19	11	TRBJ2-2	AVGEVWTGELF
TRBV5-1	13	TRBJ1-2	ASSKGTGGYYGYT
TRBV11-3	13	TRBJ2-3	ASSRSGGGLDTQY
TRBV28	11	TRBJ1-2	ASTDRGWGGYT
TRBV5-1	12	TRBJ1-4	ASSFTGVNEKLF
TRBV11-3	13	TRBJ1-4	ASSLRGAPNEKLF
TRBV9	13	TRBJ2-7	ASSVEEGATYEQY
TRBV28	14	TRBJ2-3	ASSESGRANTDTQY
TRBV19	12	TRBJ1-2	ASSIGGTGNGYT
TRBV28	13	TRBJ1-5	ASRAPGGGNQPQH